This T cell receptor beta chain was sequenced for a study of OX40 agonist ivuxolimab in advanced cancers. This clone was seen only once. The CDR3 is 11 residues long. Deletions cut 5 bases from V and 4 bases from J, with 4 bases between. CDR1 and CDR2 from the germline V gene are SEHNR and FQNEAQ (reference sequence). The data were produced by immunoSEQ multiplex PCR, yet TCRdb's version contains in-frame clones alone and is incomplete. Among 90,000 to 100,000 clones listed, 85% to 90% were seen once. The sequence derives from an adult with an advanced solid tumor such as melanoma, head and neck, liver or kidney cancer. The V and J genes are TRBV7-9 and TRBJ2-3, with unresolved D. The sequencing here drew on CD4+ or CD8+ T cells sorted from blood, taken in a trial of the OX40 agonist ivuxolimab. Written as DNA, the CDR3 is TGTGCCAGCAGCCGATCAGATACGCAGTATTTT. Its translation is CASSRSDTQYF.